The subject of this entry is one T cell receptor beta chain. Its antigen remains unknown. These data belong to a study of T cell repertoires in cytomegalovirus infection. Study context: Use of recently identified HLA-C-restricted and well-studied HLA-B-restricted CMV epitopes was part of the study. TCR beta signatures that were public indicated CMV infection and matching HLA type. Findings and limits, study-wide: HLA-C-restricted, CMV-specific TCR beta clonotypes were dominant ex vivo. CMV carriers with the relevant HLA were identified by cumulative public TCR beta family frequency.

From the reads, TCRdb called clonotypes with MiXCR, one entry per CDR3 protein. Here the sample spans 150,000 to 200,000 distinct CDR3 sequences, roughly 22% being singletons. This TCR came from a human donor in good health (CMV status not recorded). Some clones in this sample may be carry-over from other donors' samples. Sequencing was performed on CD8+ T cells from cultured PBMCs, taken from culture after CMV antigen stimulation.

The CDR3 coding sequence is TGTGCCAGCACCGCCCATGCGGGGCTCTCTGGGGCCAACGTCCTGACTTTC. Translating gives CASTAHAGLSGANVLTF. The gene calls are TRBV12-3 or TRBV12-4 and TRBJ2-6; a possible D gene is TRBD2 (6 bases). The CDR3 totals 17 residues. Between the trimmed V and J ends, which lost 7 bases and 0 bases, there was a span of 16 bases.